The next 4 T cell receptor beta chains were all read from a single sample in a study of OX40 agonist ivuxolimab in advanced cancers. The protocol was immunoSEQ multiplex PCR, while the TCRdb copy is restricted to in-frame clones and leaves out a portion. Of about 61,000 clones listed, over 80% are singletons. The sample in question was CD4+ or CD8+ T cells sorted from blood, obtained in a trial of the OX40 agonist ivuxolimab. The receptor set was obtained from an adult with an advanced solid tumor such as melanoma, head and neck, liver or kidney cancer.

This chain joins TRBV30 and TRBJ1-1, with a tentative D call TRBD1 (5 bases). The CDR3 is made up of 13 amino acids. In germline, CDR1 is GTSNPN, CDR2 SVGIG (reference sequence). Trimming pared 1 base from V and 4 bases from J, leaving 10 bases between. The DNA of the CDR3 is TGTGCCTGGAGTGGGACACCTGGCACTGAAGCTTTCTTT. This gives the protein CAWSGTPGTEAFF.

J is TRBJ1-2 and V is TRBV9, with 9 nucleotides matching TRBD1. This CDR3 region has 13 residues. Looked up from germline, CDR1 is SGDLS and CDR2 is YYNGEE. Unmatched junction bases numbered 4, after V lost 4 bases and J lost 6 bases. CDR3 sequence: CASSRQGDHGYTF. The CDR3 DNA follows: TGTGCCAGCAGCCGACAGGGGGATCATGGCTACACCTTC.

This chain links TRBV29-1 with TRBJ2-5; TRBD2 might be the D (5 bases). V lost 6 bases, J lost 5 bases, and 19 bases lay in between. Germline-derived CDR1 and CDR2 are SQVTM and ANQGSEA. The length of the CDR3 is 14 residues. The CDR3 spells CSVAPLGLAETQYF. DNA for the CDR3: TGCAGCGTGGCACCACTCGGACTGGCGGAGACCCAGTACTTC.

The chain couples TRBV2 to TRBJ1-5; 7 bases are a match to TRBD1. Germline V gives CDR1 SNHLY, CDR2 FYNNEI. The CDR3 consists of 16 residues. Trimming at V came to 7 bases and at J to 0 bases, leaving 9 bases not matched to a gene. The CDR3 protein is CASKGTAPLSNQPQHF. The CDR3 nucleotides read TGTGCCAGCAAAGGGACAGCTCCCCTTAGCAATCAGCCCCAGCATTTT.